This TCR beta chain was observed in a study of T cells in Graves' hyperthyroidism and ophthalmopathy (dated by TCRdb to about 2019). Background for the entire study: Peripheral blood was collected at initial diagnosis, before any treatment. For training and testing, the roughly 97 patients in the discovery cohort were randomly divided in a 7:3 ratio. TCR V-J signatures able to tell the groups apart were searched for in a discovery cohort of around 95 patients, of whom over 40 had Graves' ophthalmopathy and 57 had stable Graves' hyperthyroidism. After sampling, hyperthyroidism patients received methimazole starting at 30 mg daily, and ophthalmopathy patients received high-dose intravenous methylprednisolone. The paper describes TCR Vbeta CDR3 sequencing of 130 to 150 peripheral blood samples, made up of around 41 ophthalmopathy patients, approximately 73 hyperthyroidism patients and about 17 progressor patients. An independent validation cohort of under 20 hyperthyroidism patients and 15 or so patients who later progressed to ophthalmopathy tested prospective prediction of ophthalmopathy. The study also compared thyroid tissue and blood T-cell repertoires from about 6 Graves' hyperthyroidism patients. Findings and caveats that apply to the study as a whole: Ophthalmopathy was separated from stable hyperthyroidism by a 13 V-J signature model, with approximately 86% sensitivity and approximately 81% specificity obtained in cross-validation and 80%/75% obtained in testing. No statistical method was used to set the sample size in advance, and investigators knew the group allocation. In validation, progression to ophthalmopathy was predicted by the model with around 71% sensitivity and roughly 76% specificity, a median of approximately 6.5 months before onset. Blood samples also contained most of the expanded thyroid clonotypes (frequency above 0.001), which suggests that blood repertoires may reflect thyroid immune responses.

The CDR3 starts with the cysteine, ends with the phenylalanine, and has 13 residues. Of the read, only the CDR3 DNA is kept; its 39 bases are in frame from base 1. As encoded in the germline V gene, CDR1 is KGHSH while CDR2 is LQKENI. Deletion took 5 bases off V and 7 bases off J, with a span of 14 bases between the germline ends. Moderately to severely active disease, a Clinical Activity Score of at least 3, a NOSPECS grade of at least 4, and a duration under 3 months were present in ophthalmopathy patients. Exclusion was applied to patients with uncontrolled infections, other autoimmune diseases, pregnancy or lactation. Clinical symptoms, serum thyroxine and TRAb, thyroid ultrasound, and orbital computed tomography formed the basis for the diagnoses. Ficoll-Paque density gradient centrifugation was used to isolate PBMCs from approximately 10 ml of fresh peripheral blood. Total RNA was extracted using Trizol reagent, and RNA quality was assessed on an Agilent 2100 Bioanalyzer.

TCR beta CDR3 regions were amplified from RNA transcripts. For the first round of RT-PCR on the TCR CDR3, the HTBI primer set was used together with the Qiagen OneStep RT-PCR kit. Libraries were constructed in a second round of multiplex PCR, after which size selection and purification were performed. Sequencing of the libraries was done on an Illumina HiSeq2000 using paired-end 100 bp reads. The authors' pipeline ran thus. SOAPnuke was used to process the raw data, with reads discarded if the reads contained adapters or uncalled bases, had a mean Phred below 15, or lacked an exact constant-primer or identifier match. High-quality paired reads were merged using COPE v1.2.5, and each unique nucleotide sequence was defined as a clonotype. MiTCR v1.1 was used to align clonotypes to the IMGT TRBV, TRBD and TRBJ reference segments. Analysis was restricted to V-J combinations with a frequency above 0.0001, which covered over 98% of repertoires. A TCS score was defined as the ratio of F50 (clonal expansion) to E x V (chaos), with BLOSUM62-based TCRdist applied between CDR3 peptides within each V-J. Welch's t-statistics and random forest reduced 450 to 600 V-J features to roughly 13, which were used in a naive Bayes classifier (R e1071). The public reads were reanalyzed by TCRdb: fastp trimming at Q25, MiXCR alignment, in-frame beta chains only. Every distinct CDR3 protein forms one entry, paired with its most common genes and DNA. The authors' filters were not applied to this entry. Present in this sample are around 600,000 distinct CDR3 sequences, around 15% of which were seen just once. The ten largest clonotypes hold under 15% of the sample.

This clonotype was observed at least ten times. The antigen this receptor binds is unknown. No much larger clonotype is one base removed from it; base qualities were not supplied. The chain was built from TRBV18 and TRBJ1-1, with an unclear D gene assignment. This clonotype was sampled from a woman in her fifties or sixties with Graves' ophthalmopathy. The sample comprised blood. The sequenced DNA is TGTGCCAGCTCATTGGGTGATGGCCATGAAGCTTTCTTT. Its translation reads: CASSLGDGHEAFF.